Included here is one TCR beta chain sequence, with context. This specimen comes from a study of OX40 agonist ivuxolimab in advanced cancers. Study overall: At doses from 0.01 to 10 mg/kg, patients were given intravenous ivuxolimab every 2 weeks.

CDR1 LNHDA and CDR2 SQIVND come from the germline V gene (reference sequence). The CDR3 covers 17 residues. Trimming removed 7 bases from V and 6 bases from J; junction bases left unmatched: 15. Clones were sequenced by immunoSEQ multiplex PCR, and TCRdb holds only the in-frame ones, with some missing. The data show about 75,000 clones, roughly 90% seen once. The source is an adult with an advanced solid tumor such as melanoma, head and neck, liver or kidney cancer. The V gene is TRBV19, the J gene TRBJ2-1, with 10 bases lining up with TRBD1. Sequenced material: CD4+ or CD8+ T cells sorted from blood, taken in a trial of the OX40 agonist ivuxolimab. The CDR3 loop is CASTPWGTGEKVNEQFF. CDR3 sequence (DNA): TGTGCCAGTACTCCATGGGGGACAGGGGAAAAGGTCAATGAGCAGTTCTTC.